This section outlines one T cell receptor (beta chain) sequence together with its context. There is no known antigen for this receptor. Base qualities are not recorded, but no much larger clone differs from it by a single base. This record comes from a study of Graves' ophthalmopathy and Graves' hyperthyroidism (dated by TCRdb to 2016 to 2019). Some background on the complete study: Peripheral blood was collected at initial diagnosis, before any treatment. TCR beta repertoire signatures were used to distinguish Graves' ophthalmopathy from Graves' hyperthyroidism and to predict progression to ophthalmopathy. In total, 135 blood samples were TCR-sequenced: roughly 45 ophthalmopathy, roughly 77 hyperthyroidism and about 17 hyperthyroidism-to-ophthalmopathy patients. To explore V-J signatures that separate ophthalmopathy from hyperthyroidism, a discovery set of 95 to 100 patients was enrolled, consisting of fewer than 45 with ophthalmopathy and about 60 with stable hyperthyroidism. An independent validation cohort comprised 18 hyperthyroidism patients and 15 to 17 patients who later progressed from hyperthyroidism to ophthalmopathy. In roughly six hyperthyroidism patients, T-cell repertoires of thyroid tissue and blood were compared. Once sampling was done, hyperthyroidism patients were given methimazole at a starting dose of 30 mg daily, while ophthalmopathy patients were given high-dose intravenous methylprednisolone. The roughly 91 discovery patients were randomly divided into training and test sets at a 7:3 ratio.

For repertoire sequencing, TCR beta CDR3 regions were amplified from RNA transcripts. The first round of RT-PCR was done with HTBI primers and the Qiagen OneStep RT-PCR kit, and was followed by a second round of multiplex PCR, then size selection and purification. Libraries were sequenced on an Illumina HiSeq2000 using paired-end 100 bp reads. Per the original workflow: SOAPnuke was used for read processing, and reads with adapters, uncalled bases, a mean Phred below 15, or no exact constant-primer or identifier match were discarded. High-quality paired reads were merged with COPE v1.2.5. Clonotypes were defined as unique nucleotide sequences and were aligned to IMGT TRB V, D and J references using MiTCR v1.1. The analysis was limited to V-J combinations with a frequency above 0.0001, which together covered approximately 99% of repertoires. For each V-J combination, a TCR clonal expansion and chaos score was defined as F50 clonal expansion divided by the chaos observed in the TCRdist matrix. Welch's t-statistics and random forest were used to narrow the features down to about a dozen V-J combinations, which were then fed into a naive Bayes classifier. The Morisita-Horn index was used to measure how similar the thyroid and blood repertoires were. TCRdb applied fastp at Q25 and MiXCR to the public reads, then kept only in-frame beta chains. Each record represents a unique CDR3 protein, reported with the most common genes and DNA among its rows. TCRdb's processing, not the authors', yielded these V and J calls. The sample contains 200,000 to 250,000 distinct CDR3 sequences, 25% to 30% of them found a single time. About 9.1% of the sample is held by the ten biggest clonotypes.

Ophthalmopathy patients were characterized by moderately to severely active disease, a Clinical Activity Score of at least 3, a NOSPECS grade of at least 4, and a disease duration under 3 months. Patients with other autoimmune diseases, uncontrolled infections, pregnancy or lactation were excluded from the study. Clinical symptoms, serum thyroxine, TRAb, thyroid ultrasound and orbital computed tomography were used for diagnosis. Ficoll-Paque density gradient centrifugation was used to isolate PBMCs from about 10 ml of fresh peripheral blood. Total RNA was extracted using Trizol reagent, and RNA quality was checked on an Agilent 2100 Bioanalyzer. Its CDR3 holds 13 amino acids, cysteine through phenylalanine. Of the read, only the CDR3 DNA is kept; its 39 bases are in frame from base 1. The germline V gene supplies CDR1 SNHLY and CDR2 FYNNEI. Relative to germline, V is 3 bases shorter and J is 6 bases shorter, with 8 bases between their ends.

Overall study results and their limits: In validation, the model predicted ophthalmopathy progression with nearly 71% sensitivity and approximately 78% specificity; some 13 predicted patients were CT-confirmed with GO in a median of 6.5 months. In cross-validation, the 13-signature model distinguished ophthalmopathy from stable hyperthyroidism with about 90% sensitivity and 81% to 82% specificity, while in the test set the corresponding values were approximately 80% and 75%. Sample size was not predetermined statistically, and investigators were not blinded to group allocation. Most expanded thyroid clonotypes with a frequency above 0.001 also appeared in blood, which suggests that blood repertoires may reflect the immune response in the thyroid.

The source material was peripheral blood. This clonotype was obtained from a man aged 50 or older with Graves' ophthalmopathy. Donor details come from another sample of the same person, matched by shared clones. Rearrangement joined TRBV2 to TRBJ2-2; a confident D gene designation cannot be given. Here the CDR3 is given as CASSDRSAGELFF. The DNA sequence is as follows: TGTGCCAGCAGTGACAGGTCCGCCGGGGAGCTGTTTTTT.